These T cell receptor beta chains were read from a single sample in a study of cytomegalovirus exposure and HLA in healthy donors. This table comes from immunoSEQ multiplex PCR, and its TCRdb copy is limited to in-frame clones, with some not included. This sample has 100,000 to 150,000 clones, with 82% found just once. Sequenced material: PBMCs. The source of these receptors is a boy aged 5-17 years in good health and CMV-seronegative. The CDR3 runs from the conserved cysteine through the conserved F or W. Fields, in order: J gene, V gene, clone size, CDR3 length, D gene, CDR3 DNA, CDR3 protein. The D gene is left open where the match is weak. Size is stated for part of the rows, as once, few or many counts, or as a class when the clone is expanded.

TRBJ2-5	TRBV4-2	NA	17	TRBD2	TGTGCCAGCAGCCAAGATCCGGGGGGAGAGGAAGGGGAGACCCAGTACTTC	CASSQDPGGEEGETQYF
TRBJ2-4	TRBV4-1	NA	16	NA	TGCGCCAGCAGCCAAGAGGGACAAGGGGCCAAAAACATTCAGTACTTC	CASSQEGQGAKNIQYF
TRBJ2-7	TRBV2	NA	15	NA	TGTGCCAGCAGTGAAGTCAGCAACCCACTACGCGAGCAGTACTTC	CASSEVSNPLREQYF
TRBJ2-3	TRBV2	NA	15	NA	TGTGCCAGCAGTGAGTTTCAGGGGAGCACAGATACGCAGTATTTT	CASSEFQGSTDTQYF
TRBJ1-4	TRBV6-5	NA	13	NA	TGTGCCAGCGGAGGGGTGCTTAATGAAAAACTGTTTTTT	CASGGVLNEKLFF
TRBJ1-1	TRBV2	NA	14	TRBD1	TGTGCCAGTCGAGAAGGGGGCGCGGGCACTGAAGCTTTCTTT	CASREGGAGTEAFF
TRBJ1-1	TRBV10-3	few	14	TRBD1	TGTGCCATCAGGGCAGGGACAGGGGGTTCGGAAGCTTTCTTT	CAIRAGTGGSEAFF
TRBJ2-5	TRBV27	NA	15	TRBD2	TGTGCCAGCAGTTCGGGGGGGTTCTTTGGGGAGACCCAGTACTTC	CASSSGGFFGETQYF
TRBJ2-5	TRBV30	NA	13	TRBD2	TGTGCCTGTAAGCGGGAGGGCTGGGAGACCCAGTACTTC	CACKREGWETQYF
TRBJ2-3	TRBV15	NA	14	TRBD1	TGTGCCACCAGCGTCGACAGGGGCACAGATACGCAGTATTTT	CATSVDRGTDTQYF
TRBJ2-1	TRBV4-1	NA	21	TRBD2	TGCGCCAGCAGCCCTGGACTAGCGGGTTGGTCCGGTAAGTCTTTCTACAATGAGCAGTTCTTC	CASSPGLAGWSGKSFYNEQFF
TRBJ2-2	TRBV19	NA	15	TRBD1	TGTGCCAGTAGTATAGGGGACAGGGGCACCGGGGAGCTGTTTTTT	CASSIGDRGTGELFF
TRBJ1-5	TRBV23-1	NA	19	TRBD1	TGCGCCAGCAGTCAGACGGACACAGAGGGACAGGGGGCCTGTCAGCCCCAGCATTTT	CASSQTDTEGQGACQPQHF
TRBJ2-2	TRBV7-9	NA	17	TRBD1	TGTGCCAGCAGCTTTCCCCGGGACAGGGCAAACACCGGGGAGCTGTTTTTT	CASSFPRDRANTGELFF
TRBJ1-1	TRBV7-8	NA	17	TRBD1	TGTGCCAGCAGCCGATATGACCGGGACAGGGGGCTCCCTGAAGCTTTCTTT	CASSRYDRDRGLPEAFF
TRBJ1-1	TRBV4-1	NA	16	NA	TGCGCCAGCAGCCAAAACCCACAGGGAAGTATAACTGAAGCTTTCTTT	CASSQNPQGSITEAFF
TRBJ1-1	TRBV6-6	NA	11	NA	TGTGCCAGCAGTTACTCGAGTATGGCTTTCTTT	CASSYSSMAFF
TRBJ1-1	TRBV11-3	NA	16	NA	TGTGCCAGCAGCTCTCGCTCCTCCGGTCGGGACACTGAAGCTTTCTTT	CASSSRSSGRDTEAFF
TRBJ2-2	TRBV5-6	NA	16	NA	TGTGCCAGCAGCTTTAGTCCCCCGGGATTCACCGGGGAGCTGTTTTTT	CASSFSPPGFTGELFF
TRBJ2-3	TRBV7-2	NA	14	TRBD1	TGTGCCAGCAGCTCCTCGACAGGGGCAGATACGCAGTATTTT	CASSSSTGADTQYF
TRBJ1-5	TRBV19	few	15	TRBD1	TGTGCCAGTAGTCGTACAGGGGGCGACAATCAGCCCCAGCATTTT	CASSRTGGDNQPQHF
TRBJ2-7	TRBV5-1	NA	15	NA	TGCGCCAGCAGGGCGGCTCCCGGCAGCTCCTACGAGCAGTACTTC	CASRAAPGSSYEQYF
TRBJ2-1	TRBV4-1	NA	14	NA	TGCGCCAGCAGCCCCCGGGGAGGGGGCAATGAGCAGTTCTTC	CASSPRGGGNEQFF
TRBJ1-5	TRBV19	NA	14	NA	TGTGCCAGTAGCGCCGCCACAACAAATCAGCCCCAGCATTTT	CASSAATTNQPQHF
TRBJ2-1	TRBV6-5	NA	12	NA	TGTGCCAGCAGTCCCGGCTACAATGAGCAGTTCTTC	CASSPGYNEQFF
TRBJ2-7	TRBV10-3	NA	16	TRBD2	TGTGCCATCAGTGAGGCGAGCGGGAGAGGAGGCTACGAGCAGTACTTC	CAISEASGRGGYEQYF
TRBJ1-3	TRBV15	NA	15	TRBD1	TGTGCCACCAGCAGGGACAGGCCCTCTGGAAACACCATATATTTT	CATSRDRPSGNTIYF
TRBJ2-1	TRBV4-1	NA	16	TRBD2	TGCGCCAGCAGCCAAGGCCTAGCGGGAGGATACGATGAGCAGTTCTTC	CASSQGLAGGYDEQFF
TRBJ1-2	TRBV27	few	13	NA	TGTGCCAGCAGTTTATTAGGGAGCTATGGCTACACCTTC	CASSLLGSYGYTF
TRBJ2-1	TRBV27	NA	13	TRBD1	TGTGCCAGTGAGACAGGGGGTCGTAATGAGCAGTTCTTC	CASETGGRNEQFF
TRBJ2-2	TRBV27	NA	14	TRBD1	TGTGCCACCGGGGACAGAAGCAACACCGGGGAGCTGTTTTTT	CATGDRSNTGELFF
TRBJ2-7	TRBV4-3	NA	16	NA	TGCGCCAGCAGCCAAGAAGGCCCGACGCGGTACGTGGGTCGGTACTTC	CASSQEGPTRYVGRYF
TRBJ2-5	TRBV5-4	NA	15	TRBD2	TGTGCCAGCAGCTCTGGACTAGCGGAGCAAGAGACCCAGTACTTC	CASSSGLAEQETQYF
TRBJ2-2	TRBV29-1	NA	15	NA	TGCAGCGTGGGTCCGCGGGGCGAGAACACCGGGGAGCTGTTTTTT	CSVGPRGENTGELFF
TRBJ1-5	TRBV6-5	NA	15	TRBD1	TGTGCCAGCAGTCCAGCGGGACAGGGCTATCAGCCCCAGCATTTT	CASSPAGQGYQPQHF
TRBJ1-5	TRBV30	NA	13	TRBD1	TGTGCCTGGACTACAGGGGACAATCAGCCCCAGCATTTT	CAWTTGDNQPQHF
TRBJ1-1	TRBV5-4	NA	14	TRBD1	TGTGCCAGCAGAGGCACAGGGGGCGGTACTGAAGCTTTCTTT	CASRGTGGGTEAFF
TRBJ2-5	TRBV6-4	NA	16	NA	TGTGCCAGCAGCGAACTTGGAGAGCAAGGGGGGGGGACCCAGTACTTC	CASSELGEQGGGTQYF
TRBJ2-5	TRBV7-2	NA	12	NA	TGTGCCAGCGAGGGAGGCGGGGAGACCCAGTACTTC	CASEGGGETQYF
TRBJ1-3	TRBV30	NA	15	NA	TGTGCCTGGAGTGTGGGCAGGGATTCTGGAAACACCATATATTTT	CAWSVGRDSGNTIYF
TRBJ2-7	TRBV6-5	NA	13	TRBD1	TGTGCCAGCAGTTTCGGGACAGCCTACGAGCAGTACTTC	CASSFGTAYEQYF
TRBJ2-1	TRBV7-6	few	13	TRBD2	TGTGCCAGCAGCTCCCCCCTAGCGGATGAGCAGTTCTTC	CASSSPLADEQFF
TRBJ2-3	TRBV30	NA	15	NA	TGTGCCTGGAGTGGTTCAAGCGCCAGCACAGATACGCAGTATTTT	CAWSGSSASTDTQYF
TRBJ2-7	TRBV11-2	NA	15	TRBD1	TGTGCCAGCAGACGACCGGGACAGCGGTCCTACGAGCAGTACTTC	CASRRPGQRSYEQYF
TRBJ2-5	TRBV6-1	NA	13	NA	TGTGCCAGCAGAAGACTACTCCAAGAGACCCAGTACTTC	CASRRLLQETQYF
TRBJ1-2	TRBV1	NA	14	NA	TGCACCAGCAGACCTTACAGGGAAGAGAGCGGCTACACCTTC	CTSRPYREESGYTF
TRBJ2-3	TRBV4-3	NA	14	TRBD2	TGCGCCAGCAGCCTCTTAGCGGGGGACGGTACGCAGTATTTT	CASSLLAGDGTQYF
TRBJ1-4	TRBV6-1	NA	15	TRBD1	TGTGCCAGCAGTACAAGACAGGGGTTAAGTGAAAAACTGTTTTTT	CASSTRQGLSEKLFF
TRBJ1-2	TRBV27	NA	14	TRBD1	TGTGCCAGCGGTCAGGGGGGCCCTAACTATGGCTACACCTTC	CASGQGGPNYGYTF
TRBJ2-4	TRBV5-6	NA	16	TRBD1	TGTGCCAGCAGTGGGGCTCGGGACAGGGACAAAAACATTCAGTACTTC	CASSGARDRDKNIQYF
TRBJ1-2	TRBV6-1	NA	13	TRBD1	TGTGCCAGCAGAGCGACAGGGGACTATGGCTACACCTTC	CASRATGDYGYTF
TRBJ1-2	TRBV7-9	NA	17	NA	TGTTCCAGCAGCTTCCCGGAAGGGGGAAGTCCTAACTATGGCTACACCTTC	CSSSFPEGGSPNYGYTF
TRBJ2-2	TRBV4-1	NA	16	TRBD2	TGCGCCAGCAGCCAGCTAGCGGGAGCGAACACCGGGGAGCTGTTTTTT	CASSQLAGANTGELFF
TRBJ1-4	TRBV30	few	15	TRBD1	TGTGCCTGGAGTGGACAGGGGGGCCAGGTTGAAAAACTGTTTTTT	CAWSGQGGQVEKLFF